The 6 T cell receptor beta chains in this list originate from one sample, sequenced in a study of beta chain features in type 1 diabetes. Reverse transcription of all isolated RNA meant that expressed TCRB transcripts were sequenced. The protocol was immunoSEQ multiplex PCR, while the TCRdb copy is restricted to in-frame clones and leaves out a portion. The repertoire consists of a few hundred thousand clones, with 12% to 15% occurring once and the leading ten covering about 6.6%. The sequenced sample consisted of central memory CD4+ T cells from blood. The receptors here all came from a man aged 25 to 40 in good health.

The rearrangement uses TRBV10-3 and TRBJ2-5; unclear D gene. The CDR3 consists of 14 residues. Per germline, CDR1 ENHRY and CDR2 SYGVKD. The V end was cut by 4 bases, the J end by 1 base, with 10 bases between. CDR3 nucleotides: TGTGCCATCAGTGTTGAGGAGCTCCAAGAGACCCAGTACTTC. Amino acid sequence: CAISVEELQETQYF.

This clone was seen a handful of times. V gene TRBV10-3 combines with J gene TRBJ2-5, with D possibly being TRBD2 (7 bases). The CDR3 has 14 residues. From germline, CDR1 is ENHRY and CDR2 SYGVKD. Trimming took off 6 bases at V and 2 bases at J, with 13 bases between the two ends. CDR3 protein: CAIRSAGAQETQYF. In DNA form, the CDR3 reads TGTGCCATCAGATCGGCGGGGGCTCAAGAGACCCAGTACTTC.

This clone was observed a handful of times. The chain uses TRBV10-2 and TRBJ2-1; a weak D match, TRBD2 (5 bases). This CDR3 region has 15 residues. Germline CDR1 reads WSHSY; CDR2 reads SAAADI. V was shortened by 3 bases and J by 8 bases, with 17 bases between the two germline ends. The CDR3 loop reads CASSDSTYYGDEQFF. CDR3 bases: TGCGCCAGCAGTGATAGTACATACTACGGGGATGAGCAGTTCTTC.

This clone is a singleton in its sample. The chain combines TRBV5-1 with TRBJ2-2, with D possibly matching TRBD1 (6 bases). CDR1 is SGHRS and CDR2 is YFSETQ in the germline V gene. V lost 4 bases and J 6 bases, leaving 13 bases between the germline ends. This CDR3 has 14 amino acids. The chain's CDR3 is CASSIGGPPGELFF. For the CDR3, the DNA is TGCGCCAGCAGCATAGGGGGTCCCCCCGGGGAGCTGTTTTTT.

With regard to this clone: A far larger clone lies a single base away; this is likely a read error. The chain carries TRBV5-6 and TRBJ2-5; no definite D call. From germline, CDR1 is SGHDT and CDR2 YYEEEE. The CDR3 contains 15 residues. V lost 5 bases to trimming and J lost 5 bases, with 19 bases between them. This chain's CDR3 is CASRAGYSRRETQYF. DNA of the CDR3: TGTGCCAGCAGGGCTGGCTATTCTCGGCGGGAGACCCAGTACTTC. The full variable domain, its missing parts supplied by reference TRBV5-6 and TRBJ2-5, is DAGVTQSPTHLIKTRGQQVTLRCSPKSGHDTVSWYQQALGQGPQFIFQYYEEEERQRGNFPDRFSGHQFPNYSSELNVNALLLGDSALYLCASRAGYSRRETQYFGPGTRLLVL.

This clone occurred a few times. The chain couples TRBV21-1 to TRBJ2-7; TRBD2, the table's D call, was not compared with the DNA. TRBV21-1 counts as a pseudogene. The CDR3 totals 16 residues. The CDR3 sequence: CASSPRSGRLFDEQYV. As DNA, the CDR3 is TGTGCCAGCAGCCCGCGAAGCGGGAGACTGTTCGACGAGCAGTACGTC.